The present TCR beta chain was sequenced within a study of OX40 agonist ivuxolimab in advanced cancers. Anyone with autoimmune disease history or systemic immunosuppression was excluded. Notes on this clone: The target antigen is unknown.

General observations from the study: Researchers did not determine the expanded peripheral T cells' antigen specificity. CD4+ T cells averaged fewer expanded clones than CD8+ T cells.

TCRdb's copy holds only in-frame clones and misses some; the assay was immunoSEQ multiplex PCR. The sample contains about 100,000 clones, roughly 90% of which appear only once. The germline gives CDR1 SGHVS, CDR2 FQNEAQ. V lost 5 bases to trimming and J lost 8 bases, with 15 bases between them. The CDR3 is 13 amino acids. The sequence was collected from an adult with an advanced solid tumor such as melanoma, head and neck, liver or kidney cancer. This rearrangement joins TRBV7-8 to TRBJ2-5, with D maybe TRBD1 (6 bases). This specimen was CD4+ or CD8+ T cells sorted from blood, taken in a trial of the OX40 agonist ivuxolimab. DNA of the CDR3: TGTGCCAGCAGCACTCCGGGACAAATAACCCAGTACTTC. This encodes CASSTPGQITQYF.